The clone carrying this T cell receptor (beta chain) was observed at least ten times. What it binds is not known. This sample stems from a study of regulatory T cells in long-lasting Graves disease. Notes on the study in general: Persistent Graves' patients showed reduced TCR diversity versus newly diagnosed patients.

Time point defined: persistent/refractory GD, antithyroid drugs over 5 years with positive TRAb. With RNA extracted from PBMCs as input, the TCR library was made. Sequencing libraries for TCR beta were prepared with iRepertoire HTBI primers and Arm-PCR of CDR3 regions. MiXCR was run by TCRdb on the multiplex PCR reads, yielding one entry per CDR3 protein. The table shows hundreds of thousands of distinct CDR3 sequences, with 25% to 35% occurring only once. V lost 0 bases and J 6 bases, leaving 6 bases between the germline ends. Germline-derived CDR1 and CDR2 are MNHNS and SASEGT. This CDR3 has 13 amino acids.

This rearrangement joins TRBV6-1 to TRBJ2-4; D gene uncertain. The sequencing used peripheral blood mononuclear cells (PBMCs), collected when the disease was refractory, from a patient treated with antithyroid drugs. The source is a female donor with Graves disease. Written as DNA, the CDR3 is TGTGCCAGCAGTGAAGCGGACCTAAACATTCAGTACTTC. This encodes CASSEADLNIQYF.